Listed below are T cell receptor beta chains from one sample, sequenced in a study of technical replicates of blood from several donors. Assay: immunoSEQ multiplex PCR; the TCRdb copy retains only in-frame clones and omits some. In the table there are roughly 76,000 clones, approximately 94% of which are singletons. Sequencing was performed on T cells isolated from PBMCs. Source of these receptors: a human donor in good health. The CDR3 runs from the conserved cysteine through the conserved F or W. Each record gives: J gene, D gene, clone size, V gene, CDR3 DNA, CDR3 protein. The D gene is left open where the match is weak. Size is stated for part of the rows, as once, few or many counts, or as a class when the clone is expanded.

j_call: TRBJ2-7; d_call: .; clone_size: .; v_call: TRBV2; cdr3_nt: TGTGCCAGCAGTGAAGCGCCCAGGTTGGCCTACGAGCAGTACTTC; cdr3_aa: CASSEAPRLAYEQYF
j_call: TRBJ2-4; d_call: .; clone_size: .; v_call: TRBV6-6; cdr3_nt: TGTGCCAGCAGTTATAGGGGTCTAGCCAAAAACATTCAGTACTTC; cdr3_aa: CASSYRGLAKNIQYF
j_call: TRBJ1-1; d_call: .; clone_size: .; v_call: TRBV6-1; cdr3_nt: TGTGCCAGCACCTCAAGGGGGAACACTGAAGCTTTCTTT; cdr3_aa: CASTSRGNTEAFF
j_call: TRBJ2-2; d_call: .; clone_size: .; v_call: TRBV2; cdr3_nt: TGTGCCAGCAGTGAAAGGAGGGGCGGGGAGCTGTTTTTT; cdr3_aa: CASSERRGGELFF
j_call: TRBJ1-1; d_call: .; clone_size: .; v_call: TRBV5-5; cdr3_nt: TGTGCCAGCAGCTCCTCGCCGTCGGGGGTTGGCACTGAAGCTTTCTTT; cdr3_aa: CASSSSPSGVGTEAFF
j_call: TRBJ2-7; d_call: .; clone_size: .; v_call: TRBV25-1; cdr3_nt: TGTGCCAGCAGTGAATTCGGGAGCTCCTACGAGCAGTACTTC; cdr3_aa: CASSEFGSSYEQYF
j_call: TRBJ1-4; d_call: TRBD1; clone_size: once; v_call: TRBV6-5; cdr3_nt: TGTGCCAGCAGTTTCAGGGGGACTGCGTCAAATGAAAAACTGTTTTTT; cdr3_aa: CASSFRGTASNEKLFF
j_call: TRBJ1-5; d_call: TRBD1; clone_size: .; v_call: TRBV27; cdr3_nt: TGTGCCAGCAGCCCTGGCCCCCGGGACAGGGGCAATCAGCCCCAGCATTTT; cdr3_aa: CASSPGPRDRGNQPQHF
j_call: TRBJ2-5; d_call: .; clone_size: .; v_call: TRBV28; cdr3_nt: TGTGCCAGCAGTCAACCGGGGACCCAGTACTTC; cdr3_aa: CASSQPGTQYF
j_call: TRBJ2-1; d_call: TRBD1; clone_size: .; v_call: TRBV7-9; cdr3_nt: TGTGCCAGCAGCTTAGGGGTAATTGGACAGGGGGCGCAAAATGAGCAGTTCTTC; cdr3_aa: CASSLGVIGQGAQNEQFF
j_call: TRBJ1-2; d_call: TRBD1; clone_size: once; v_call: TRBV15; cdr3_nt: TGTGCCACCAGCAGAGATCGAGCAGGGGGCCGTAACTATGGCTACACCTTC; cdr3_aa: CATSRDRAGGRNYGYTF
j_call: TRBJ1-1; d_call: TRBD1; clone_size: .; v_call: TRBV28; cdr3_nt: TGTGCCAGCAGTCTCGGACAGGGGGGTATCGACACTGAAGCTTTCTTT; cdr3_aa: CASSLGQGGIDTEAFF
j_call: TRBJ1-4; d_call: .; clone_size: .; v_call: TRBV6-1; cdr3_nt: TGTGCCAGCAGTGAGGGAGGGGGAAATGAAAAACTGTTTTTT; cdr3_aa: CASSEGGGNEKLFF
j_call: TRBJ2-1; d_call: TRBD2; clone_size: .; v_call: TRBV5-1; cdr3_nt: TGCGCCAGCAGCAGGCTAGCGGGAGCAAATGAGCAGTTCTTC; cdr3_aa: CASSRLAGANEQFF
j_call: TRBJ2-6; d_call: TRBD1; clone_size: .; v_call: TRBV28; cdr3_nt: TGTGCCAGCAATGCCTCCCCCGGGACAGGGAAGTCTTGGGCCAACGTCCTGACTTTC; cdr3_aa: CASNASPGTGKSWANVLTF
j_call: TRBJ2-3; d_call: TRBD2; clone_size: .; v_call: TRBV2; cdr3_nt: TGTGCCAGCAGTGTTGGCGGGAGTAGCACAGATACGCAGTATTTT; cdr3_aa: CASSVGGSSTDTQYF
j_call: TRBJ2-7; d_call: TRBD1; clone_size: .; v_call: TRBV28; cdr3_nt: TGTGCCAGCAGGAGGACAGGGGTTTACGAGCAGTACTTC; cdr3_aa: CASRRTGVYEQYF
j_call: TRBJ2-7; d_call: .; clone_size: .; v_call: TRBV6-5; cdr3_nt: TGTGCCAGCAGTTACTCGGGTGGGAGCTACGAGCAGTACTTC; cdr3_aa: CASSYSGGSYEQYF
j_call: TRBJ2-1; d_call: TRBD1; clone_size: .; v_call: TRBV4-2; cdr3_nt: TGTGCCAGCAGCCCCACACTTCCAGGGGGCGTGGGGTACAATGAGCAGTTCTTC; cdr3_aa: CASSPTLPGGVGYNEQFF
j_call: TRBJ1-2; d_call: .; clone_size: .; v_call: TRBV5-6; cdr3_nt: TGTGCCAGCAGCTGGGACAACACTAACTATGGCTACACCTTC; cdr3_aa: CASSWDNTNYGYTF
j_call: TRBJ2-1; d_call: TRBD2; clone_size: .; v_call: TRBV6-1; cdr3_nt: TGTGCCAGCAGTGAAACACTAGCGGGGCTAAGGGAGCAGTTCTTC; cdr3_aa: CASSETLAGLREQFF
j_call: TRBJ1-1; d_call: .; clone_size: .; v_call: TRBV7-6; cdr3_nt: TGTGCCAGCAGCCCGGGGGGGGGTATGAACACTGAAGCTTTCTTT; cdr3_aa: CASSPGGGMNTEAFF
j_call: TRBJ2-7; d_call: TRBD1; clone_size: .; v_call: TRBV6-5; cdr3_nt: TGTGCCAGCAGTAGAATGGGACAGGGGAACGAGCAGTACTTC; cdr3_aa: CASSRMGQGNEQYF
j_call: TRBJ2-2; d_call: TRBD2; clone_size: .; v_call: TRBV7-8; cdr3_nt: TGTGCCAACGGGAGGGCGAACACCGGGGAGCTGTTTTTT; cdr3_aa: CANGRANTGELFF
j_call: TRBJ2-2; d_call: .; clone_size: .; v_call: TRBV5-1; cdr3_nt: TGCGCCAGCAGCGCAACAGGGTTCCCCGGGGAGCTGTTTTTT; cdr3_aa: CASSATGFPGELFF
j_call: TRBJ2-1; d_call: .; clone_size: .; v_call: TRBV9; cdr3_nt: TGTGCCAGCAGCGCCAGTCAAGTTTATGAGCAGTTCTTC; cdr3_aa: CASSASQVYEQFF
j_call: TRBJ2-7; d_call: TRBD2; clone_size: .; v_call: TRBV27; cdr3_nt: TGTGCCAGCAGTTTGCGGGGGACCAACTCCTACGAGCAGTACTTC; cdr3_aa: CASSLRGTNSYEQYF
j_call: TRBJ2-1; d_call: TRBD1; clone_size: .; v_call: TRBV19; cdr3_nt: TGTGCCAGTAGTTTCAGGGGGAGCTCCTACAATGAGCAGTTCTTC; cdr3_aa: CASSFRGSSYNEQFF
j_call: TRBJ2-5; d_call: .; clone_size: .; v_call: TRBV5-1; cdr3_nt: TGCGCCAGCAGCTTGGTGCTAGGAGAGACCCAGTACTTC; cdr3_aa: CASSLVLGETQYF
j_call: TRBJ1-5; d_call: .; clone_size: .; v_call: TRBV19; cdr3_nt: TGTGCCAGTAGATATAGCAATCAGCCCCAGCATTTT; cdr3_aa: CASRYSNQPQHF
j_call: TRBJ2-7; d_call: .; clone_size: .; v_call: TRBV2; cdr3_nt: TGTGCCAGCAGGGTACTCTCCTACGAGCAGTACTTC; cdr3_aa: CASRVLSYEQYF
j_call: TRBJ2-7; d_call: .; clone_size: .; v_call: TRBV7-9; cdr3_nt: TGTGCCAGCAGCCCCGAAACTCCCAGCGGCCCTAGGGTTTACGAGCAGTACTTC; cdr3_aa: CASSPETPSGPRVYEQYF
j_call: TRBJ1-6; d_call: .; clone_size: .; v_call: TRBV29-1; cdr3_nt: TGCAGCGTTGAAGACTGGACAGAGCGCTATAATTCACCCCTCCACTTT; cdr3_aa: CSVEDWTERYNSPLHF
j_call: TRBJ1-6; d_call: .; clone_size: .; v_call: TRBV2; cdr3_nt: TGTGCCAGCAAGCGGGAGTCCGGTTCACCCCTCCACTTT; cdr3_aa: CASKRESGSPLHF
j_call: TRBJ2-5; d_call: TRBD1; clone_size: .; v_call: TRBV28; cdr3_nt: TGTGCCAGCAGGAACCTTGACAGGGTTGAGGAGACCCAGTACTTC; cdr3_aa: CASRNLDRVEETQYF
j_call: TRBJ2-7; d_call: .; clone_size: .; v_call: TRBV4-1; cdr3_nt: TGCGCCAGCAGCCAAGTGGGTGGGAGGACTGCCGAGCAGTACTTC; cdr3_aa: CASSQVGGRTAEQYF
j_call: TRBJ2-7; d_call: .; clone_size: .; v_call: TRBV14; cdr3_nt: TGTGCCAGCAGCCTCACAGGGAATGACGAGCAGTACTTC; cdr3_aa: CASSLTGNDEQYF
j_call: TRBJ1-2; d_call: .; clone_size: .; v_call: TRBV11-2; cdr3_nt: TGTGCCAGCAGCTTTACAGAGACAAACTATGGCTACACCTTC; cdr3_aa: CASSFTETNYGYTF
j_call: TRBJ2-7; d_call: TRBD2; clone_size: .; v_call: TRBV19; cdr3_nt: TGTGCCAGTAGTCTGCAAGCGGGGGGCTACGAGCAGTACTTC; cdr3_aa: CASSLQAGGYEQYF
j_call: TRBJ2-1; d_call: TRBD2; clone_size: .; v_call: TRBV2; cdr3_nt: TGTGCCAGCAGTTCGAGGGAGGGACTAGTGGATGAGCAGTTCTTC; cdr3_aa: CASSSREGLVDEQFF
j_call: TRBJ2-7; d_call: .; clone_size: .; v_call: TRBV7-9; cdr3_nt: TGTGCCAGCAGCTTCTCGGTCTACGAGCAGTACTTC; cdr3_aa: CASSFSVYEQYF
j_call: TRBJ1-2; d_call: TRBD1; clone_size: .; v_call: TRBV5-1; cdr3_nt: TGCGCCAGCAGCTCAGGACAGGGGAAAGGCTACACCTTC; cdr3_aa: CASSSGQGKGYTF
j_call: TRBJ2-7; d_call: .; clone_size: .; v_call: TRBV6-1; cdr3_nt: TGTGCCAGCAGTGTTGGACAGCCCTACGAGCAGTACTTC; cdr3_aa: CASSVGQPYEQYF
j_call: TRBJ1-2; d_call: .; clone_size: .; v_call: TRBV19; cdr3_nt: TGTGCCAGTAGACGGAGCGGTACCCCAGGCTACACCTTC; cdr3_aa: CASRRSGTPGYTF
j_call: TRBJ2-3; d_call: TRBD2; clone_size: .; v_call: TRBV11-3; cdr3_nt: TGTGCCAGCAGCTTAGCTAGCGGGAGACCAGATACGCAGTATTTT; cdr3_aa: CASSLASGRPDTQYF
j_call: TRBJ2-3; d_call: .; clone_size: .; v_call: TRBV9; cdr3_nt: TGTGCCAGCAGTAGCAGGGACTTTGGCACAGATACGCAGTATTTT; cdr3_aa: CASSSRDFGTDTQYF
j_call: TRBJ2-5; d_call: TRBD1; clone_size: .; v_call: TRBV6-1; cdr3_nt: TGTGCCAGCAGGGGGGACAGGGTAGGCCAAGAGACCCAGTACTTC; cdr3_aa: CASRGDRVGQETQYF
j_call: TRBJ2-1; d_call: TRBD1; clone_size: .; v_call: TRBV7-7; cdr3_nt: TGTGCTAGCAGCTTAGTAGACAGGGGGTCAAGGGAGCAGTTCTTC; cdr3_aa: CASSLVDRGSREQFF
j_call: TRBJ2-1; d_call: TRBD1; clone_size: .; v_call: TRBV7-6; cdr3_nt: TGTGCCAGCAGCTTTATTTGGTCCGGGACAGGGGACGAAAATGAGCAGTTCTTC; cdr3_aa: CASSFIWSGTGDENEQFF
j_call: TRBJ1-6; d_call: TRBD1; clone_size: few; v_call: TRBV30; cdr3_nt: TGTGCCTGGACCGCACCCCGACAGGGTGAGAGTTCACCCCTCCACTTT; cdr3_aa: CAWTAPRQGESSPLHF
j_call: TRBJ2-6; d_call: TRBD1; clone_size: .; v_call: TRBV11-2; cdr3_nt: TGTGCCAGCAGCCCCCGGGACAGACTAATCTCTGGGGCCAACGTCCTGACTTTC; cdr3_aa: CASSPRDRLISGANVLTF